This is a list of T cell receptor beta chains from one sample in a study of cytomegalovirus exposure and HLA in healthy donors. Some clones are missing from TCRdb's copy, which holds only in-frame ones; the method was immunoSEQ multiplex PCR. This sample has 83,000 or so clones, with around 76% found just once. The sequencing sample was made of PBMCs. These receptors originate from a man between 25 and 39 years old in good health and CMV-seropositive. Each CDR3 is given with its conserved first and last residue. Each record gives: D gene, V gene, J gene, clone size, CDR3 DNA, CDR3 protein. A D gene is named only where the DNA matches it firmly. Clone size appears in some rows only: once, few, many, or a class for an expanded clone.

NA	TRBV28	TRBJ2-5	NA	TGTGCCAGCAGACTTACAGGAAACCAAGAGACCCAGTACTTC	CASRLTGNQETQYF
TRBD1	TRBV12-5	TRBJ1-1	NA	TGTGCTAGTGGTTTGGATAATGTGGGGACAGGGTCTTTCGTGCCTGAAGCTTTCTTT	CASGLDNVGTGSFVPEAFF
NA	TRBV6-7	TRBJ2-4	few	TGTGCCACCGACGGAGGCGTTGTATCCAAAAACATTCAGTACTTC	CATDGGVVSKNIQYF
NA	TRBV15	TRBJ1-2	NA	TGTGCCACCAGCAGAGATCCTGTCCAAGAGCTCTACACCTTC	CATSRDPVQELYTF
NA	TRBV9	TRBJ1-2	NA	TGTGCCAGCAGCGTAGGAGTGACAGGAGATATACTCTATGGCTACACCTTC	CASSVGVTGDILYGYTF
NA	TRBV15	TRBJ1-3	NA	TGTGCCACCAGCAGAGATGCGGGACCCGGAAACACCATATATTTT	CATSRDAGPGNTIYF
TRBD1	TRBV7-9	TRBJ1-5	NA	TGTTCCAGCAGCTTACGTGGGACAGGGGACAATCAGCCCCAGCATTTT	CSSSLRGTGDNQPQHF
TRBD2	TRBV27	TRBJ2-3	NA	TGTGCCAGCAGGCCTGCTAGCGGGGGGGCCACCGATACGCAGTATTTT	CASRPASGGATDTQYF
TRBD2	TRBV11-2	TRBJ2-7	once	TGTGCCAGCAGCTTTTTGACTAGCCCGTCCATCTACGAGCAGTACTTC	CASSFLTSPSIYEQYF
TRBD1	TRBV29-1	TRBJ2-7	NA	TGCAGCGTTGAAGATCGAGACGAATCGGGGACAGGGGAGGAGCAGTACTTC	CSVEDRDESGTGEEQYF
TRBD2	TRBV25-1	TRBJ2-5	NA	TGTGCCAGCAGAAACGGCGGGGGGGAGACCCAGTACTTC	CASRNGGGETQYF
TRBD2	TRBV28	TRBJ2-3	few	TGTGCCAGCAGTAGCGGGGGGGCCCGAGATACGCAGTATTTT	CASSSGGARDTQYF
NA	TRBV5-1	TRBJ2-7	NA	TGCGCCAGCAGCGACAACTACGAGCAGTACTTC	CASSDNYEQYF
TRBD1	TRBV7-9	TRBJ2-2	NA	TGTGCCAGCAGCGGACAGGGGAACACCGGGGAGCTGTTTTTT	CASSGQGNTGELFF
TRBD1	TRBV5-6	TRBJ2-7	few	TGTGCCAGCATCCTCAACAGGGGACACGAGCAGTACTTC	CASILNRGHEQYF
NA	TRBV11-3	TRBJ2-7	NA	TGTGCCAGCAGCTTAGAGGCCGGACGAGGGACCTACGAGCAGTACTTC	CASSLEAGRGTYEQYF
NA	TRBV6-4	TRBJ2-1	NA	TGTGCCAGCAGGAGTCCCGTTTACAATGAGCAGTTCTTC	CASRSPVYNEQFF
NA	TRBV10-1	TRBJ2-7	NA	TGCGCCAGCAGTGAGGGCGGGCAGGAAATCGGTCGGCAGTACTTC	CASSEGGQEIGRQYF
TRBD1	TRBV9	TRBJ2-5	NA	TGTGCCAGCAGCGTAGCTACAGGGGGGACTTGGGAGACCCAGTACTTC	CASSVATGGTWETQYF
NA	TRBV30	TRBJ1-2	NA	TGTGCCTGGAGACCACCGAGTGGGGGCAGGGGAGGGTCTTACTATGGCTACACCTTC	CAWRPPSGGRGGSYYGYTF
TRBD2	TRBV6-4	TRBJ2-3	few	TGTGCCAGCAGTGACTCGGCTAGCGGGGGCACAGATACGCAGTATTTT	CASSDSASGGTDTQYF
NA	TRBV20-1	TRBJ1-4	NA	TGCAGTGCTAGACAGAATGAAAAACTGTTTTTT	CSARQNEKLFF
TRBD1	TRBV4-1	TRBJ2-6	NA	TGCGCCAGCAGCCATCCCGTCTTGGGGACAGGCCTCTCTGGGGCCAACGTCCTGACTTTC	CASSHPVLGTGLSGANVLTF
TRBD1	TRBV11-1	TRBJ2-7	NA	TGTGCCAGCAGCGCCAGGACAGGGGGCTACGAGCAGTACTTC	CASSARTGGYEQYF
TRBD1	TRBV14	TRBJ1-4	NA	TGTGCCAGCAGCCCGAGGACAGGGTGGGAGGAAAAACTGTTTTTT	CASSPRTGWEEKLFF
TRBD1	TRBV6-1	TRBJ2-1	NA	TGTGCCAGCAGTAACGGACAGGGGGGGGTTCTTGAGCAGTTCTTC	CASSNGQGGVLEQFF
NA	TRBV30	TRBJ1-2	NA	TGTGCCTGGAGTAGCGGAAACTATGGCTACACCTTC	CAWSSGNYGYTF
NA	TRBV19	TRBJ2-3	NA	TGTGCCAGTAGTCGCCGAGGATTCACAGATACGCAGTATTTT	CASSRRGFTDTQYF
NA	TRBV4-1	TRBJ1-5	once	TGCGCCAGCAGCCAAGCGAACGATGCGGCCAATCAGCCCCAGCATTTT	CASSQANDAANQPQHF
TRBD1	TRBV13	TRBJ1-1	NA	TGTGCCAGCAGCCTCCGGGACAGGACCTTAAACACTGAAGCTTTCTTT	CASSLRDRTLNTEAFF
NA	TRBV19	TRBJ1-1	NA	TGTGCCAGTACGGGAGGGGGGGCATTGGTGGTGAACACTGAAGCTTTCTTT	CASTGGGALVVNTEAFF
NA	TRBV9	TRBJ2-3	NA	TGTGCCAGCAGCGTAGGGGCTAGCGGCACAGATACGCAGTATTTT	CASSVGASGTDTQYF
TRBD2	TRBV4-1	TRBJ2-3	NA	TGCGCCAGCGGGATAGCTAGCGGGGGCGCAGATACGCAGTATTTT	CASGIASGGADTQYF
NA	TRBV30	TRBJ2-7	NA	TGTGCCTGGACTCCCCAGGTGGCCTACGAGCAGTACTTC	CAWTPQVAYEQYF
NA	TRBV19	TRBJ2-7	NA	TGTGCCAGTAGTACCGCGGGGATGAGCTACGAGCAGTACTTC	CASSTAGMSYEQYF
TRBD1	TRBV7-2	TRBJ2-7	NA	TGTGCCAGCAGCCAAAACAGGGGTTTAAACGAGCAGTACTTC	CASSQNRGLNEQYF
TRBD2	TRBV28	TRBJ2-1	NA	TGTGCCAGCAGTTTAACCAGCGGGGTTGACAATGAGCAGTTCTTC	CASSLTSGVDNEQFF
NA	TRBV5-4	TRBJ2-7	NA	TGTGCCAGCAGCCTTCCAGACTCCTACGAGCAGTACTTC	CASSLPDSYEQYF